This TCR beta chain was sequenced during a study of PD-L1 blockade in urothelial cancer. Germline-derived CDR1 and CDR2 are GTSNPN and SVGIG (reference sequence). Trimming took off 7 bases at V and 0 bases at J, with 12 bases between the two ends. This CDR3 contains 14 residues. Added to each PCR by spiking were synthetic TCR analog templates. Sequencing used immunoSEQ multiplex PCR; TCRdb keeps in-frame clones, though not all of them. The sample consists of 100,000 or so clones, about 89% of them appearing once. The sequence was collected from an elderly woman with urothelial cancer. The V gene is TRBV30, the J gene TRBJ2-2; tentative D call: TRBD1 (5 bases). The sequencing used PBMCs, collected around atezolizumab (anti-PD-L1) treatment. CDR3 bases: TGTGCCTCCAAGGCAGGGTCGAACACCGGGGAGCTGTTTTTT. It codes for CASKAGSNTGELFF. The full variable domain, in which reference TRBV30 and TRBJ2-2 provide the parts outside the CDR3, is SQTIHQWPATLVQPVGSPLSLECTVEGTSNPNLYWYRQAAGRGLQLLFYSVGIGQISSEVPQNLSASRPQDRQFILSSKKLLLSDSGFYLCASKAGSNTGELFFGEGSRLTVL.